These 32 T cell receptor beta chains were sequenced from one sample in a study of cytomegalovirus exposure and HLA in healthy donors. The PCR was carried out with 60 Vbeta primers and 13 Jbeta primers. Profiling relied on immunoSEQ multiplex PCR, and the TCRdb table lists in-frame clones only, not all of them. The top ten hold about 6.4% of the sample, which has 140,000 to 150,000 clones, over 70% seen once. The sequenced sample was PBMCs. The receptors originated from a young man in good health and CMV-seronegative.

CDR3 residues: CASSLGDSASPDTQYF. The CDR3 nucleotides are TGTGCCAGCAGCTTGGGAGACAGCGCTAGTCCAGATACGCAGTATTTT. The V gene is TRBV5-4, the J gene TRBJ2-3, with D possibly TRBD1 on 5 matching bases. This CDR3 region has 16 residues. Trimming cost V 0 bases and J 4 bases, with 15 bases left between them. The germline CDR1 and CDR2 sequences are SGHNT and YYREEE (reference sequence).

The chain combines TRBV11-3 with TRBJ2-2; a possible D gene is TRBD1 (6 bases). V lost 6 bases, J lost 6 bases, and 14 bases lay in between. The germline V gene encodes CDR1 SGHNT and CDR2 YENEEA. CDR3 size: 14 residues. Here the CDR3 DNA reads TGTGCCAGCAGTTTGGCCAGGGGATCCGGGGAGCTGTTTTTT. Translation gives CASSLARGSGELFF.

As DNA, the CDR3 is TGTGCCAGCAGTCCCGGGTTTGGGGGGGAGACCCAGTACTTC. This encodes CASSPGFGGETQYF. V is TRBV6-6 and J is TRBJ2-5; D may be TRBD2 (6 bases). Per germline, CDR1 MNHNY and CDR2 SVGAGI (reference sequence). V was pared by 5 bases and J by 5 bases, with 15 bases between. The CDR3 totals 14 residues.

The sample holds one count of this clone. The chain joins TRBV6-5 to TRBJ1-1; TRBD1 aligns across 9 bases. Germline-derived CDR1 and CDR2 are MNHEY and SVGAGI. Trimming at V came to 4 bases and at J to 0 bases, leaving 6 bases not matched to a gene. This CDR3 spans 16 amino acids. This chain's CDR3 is CASSLTGTGLNTEAFF. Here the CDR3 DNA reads TGTGCCAGCAGTTTGACCGGGACAGGGTTGAACACTGAAGCTTTCTTT.

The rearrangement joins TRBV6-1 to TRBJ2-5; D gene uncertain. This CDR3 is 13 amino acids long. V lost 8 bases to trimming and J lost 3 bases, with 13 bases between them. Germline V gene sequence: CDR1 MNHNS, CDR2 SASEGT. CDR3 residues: CASGKDEEETQYF. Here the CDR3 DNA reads TGTGCCAGCGGAAAAGACGAGGAAGAGACCCAGTACTTC.

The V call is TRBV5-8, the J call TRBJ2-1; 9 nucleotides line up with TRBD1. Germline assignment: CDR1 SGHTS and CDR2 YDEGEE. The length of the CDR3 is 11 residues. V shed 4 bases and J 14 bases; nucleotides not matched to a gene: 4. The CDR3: CASSLGQGKFF. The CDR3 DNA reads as TGTGCCAGCAGCCTCGGACAGGGGAAGTTCTTC.

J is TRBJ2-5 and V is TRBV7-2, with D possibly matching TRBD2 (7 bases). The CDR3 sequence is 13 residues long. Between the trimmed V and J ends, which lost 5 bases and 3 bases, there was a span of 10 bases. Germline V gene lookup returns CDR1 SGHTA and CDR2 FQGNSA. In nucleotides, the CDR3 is TGTGCCAGCAGCCGAGGGGGGGAAGAGACCCAGTACTTC. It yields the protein CASSRGGEETQYF.

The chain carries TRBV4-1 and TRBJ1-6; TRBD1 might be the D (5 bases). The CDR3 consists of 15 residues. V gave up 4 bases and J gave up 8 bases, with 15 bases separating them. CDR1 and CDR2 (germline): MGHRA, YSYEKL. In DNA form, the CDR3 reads TGCGCCAGCAGCCGTCAGGACGGGGGGGATTCACCCCTCCACTTT. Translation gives CASSRQDGGDSPLHF.

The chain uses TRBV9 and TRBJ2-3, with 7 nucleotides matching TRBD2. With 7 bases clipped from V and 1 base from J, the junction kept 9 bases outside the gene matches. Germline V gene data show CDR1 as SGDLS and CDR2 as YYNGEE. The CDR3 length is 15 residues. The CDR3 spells CASQGGSYGTDTQYF. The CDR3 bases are TGTGCCAGCCAGGGCGGGAGCTACGGCACAGATACGCAGTATTTT.

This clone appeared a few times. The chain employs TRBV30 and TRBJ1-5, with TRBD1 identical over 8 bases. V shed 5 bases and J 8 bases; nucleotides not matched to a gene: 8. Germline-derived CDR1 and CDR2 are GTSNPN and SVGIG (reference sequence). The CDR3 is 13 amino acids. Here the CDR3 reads CAWDRGGLEPQHF. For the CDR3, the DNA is TGTGCCTGGGACAGGGGTGGATTGGAGCCCCAGCATTTT.

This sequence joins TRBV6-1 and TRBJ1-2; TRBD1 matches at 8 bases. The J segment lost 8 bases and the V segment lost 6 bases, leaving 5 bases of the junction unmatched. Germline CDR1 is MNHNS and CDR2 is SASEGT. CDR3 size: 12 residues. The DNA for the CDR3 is TGTGCCAGCAGCAAGACAGGGGCCGGCTACACCTTC. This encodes CASSKTGAGYTF.

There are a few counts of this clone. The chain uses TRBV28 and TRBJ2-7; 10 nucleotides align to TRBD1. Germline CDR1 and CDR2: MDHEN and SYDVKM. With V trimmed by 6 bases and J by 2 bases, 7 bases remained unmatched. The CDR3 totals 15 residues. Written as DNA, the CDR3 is TGTGCCAGCAGAACAACCGGGACAGGGGCCTACGAGCAGTACTTC. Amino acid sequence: CASRTTGTGAYEQYF.

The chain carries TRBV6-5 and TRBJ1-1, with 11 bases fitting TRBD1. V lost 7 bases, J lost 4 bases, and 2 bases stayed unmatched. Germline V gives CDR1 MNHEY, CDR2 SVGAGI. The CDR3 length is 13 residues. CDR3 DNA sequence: TGTGCCAGCACCGGGACAGGGGGCACTGAAGCTTTCTTT. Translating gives CASTGTGGTEAFF.

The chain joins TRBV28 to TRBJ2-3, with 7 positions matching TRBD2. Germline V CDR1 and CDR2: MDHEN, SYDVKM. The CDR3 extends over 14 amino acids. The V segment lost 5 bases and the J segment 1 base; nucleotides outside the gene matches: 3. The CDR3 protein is CASSKGLRTDTQYF. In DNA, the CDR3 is TGTGCCAGCAGTAAGGGACTACGCACAGATACGCAGTATTTT. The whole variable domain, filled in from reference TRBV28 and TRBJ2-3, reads DVKVTQSSRYLVKRTGEKVFLECVQDMDHENMFWYRQDPGLGLRLIYFSYDVKMKEKGDIPEGYSVSREKKERFSLILESASTNQTSMYLCASSKGLRTDTQYFGPGTRLTVL.

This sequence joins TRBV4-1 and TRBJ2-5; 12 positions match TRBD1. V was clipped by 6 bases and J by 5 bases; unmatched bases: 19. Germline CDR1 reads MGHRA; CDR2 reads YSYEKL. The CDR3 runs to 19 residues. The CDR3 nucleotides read TGCGCCAGCAGACGATCTATCCGGGACAGGGGGCTACGGGGGGAGACCCAGTACTTC. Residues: CASRRSIRDRGLRGETQYF.

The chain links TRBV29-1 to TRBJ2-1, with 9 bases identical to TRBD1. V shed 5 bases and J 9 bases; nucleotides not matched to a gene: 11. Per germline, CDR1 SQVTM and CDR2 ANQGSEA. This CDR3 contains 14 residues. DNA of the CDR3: TGCAGCGTTCAATATTACGGGACAGGGCCTGAGCAGTTCTTC. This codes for CSVQYYGTGPEQFF.

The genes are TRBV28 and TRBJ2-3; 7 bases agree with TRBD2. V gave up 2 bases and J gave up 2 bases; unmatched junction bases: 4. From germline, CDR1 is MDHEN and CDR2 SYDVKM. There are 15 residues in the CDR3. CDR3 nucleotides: TGTGCCAGCAGTTTAAGCGGGATGACCACAGATACGCAGTATTTT. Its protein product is CASSLSGMTTDTQYF.

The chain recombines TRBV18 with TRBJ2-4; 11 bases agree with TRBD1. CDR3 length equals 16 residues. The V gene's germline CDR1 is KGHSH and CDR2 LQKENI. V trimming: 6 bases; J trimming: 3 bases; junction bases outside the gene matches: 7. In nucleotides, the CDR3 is TGTGCCAGCTCCCCTACCGGGACAGGGGGCAAAAACATTCAGTACTTC. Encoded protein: CASSPTGTGGKNIQYF.

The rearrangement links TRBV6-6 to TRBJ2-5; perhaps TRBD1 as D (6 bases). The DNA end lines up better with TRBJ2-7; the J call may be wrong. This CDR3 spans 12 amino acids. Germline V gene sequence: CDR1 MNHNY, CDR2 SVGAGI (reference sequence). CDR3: CATGTPGLEQYF. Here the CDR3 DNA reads TGTGCCACCGGGACACCAGGCCTCGAGCAGTACTTC.

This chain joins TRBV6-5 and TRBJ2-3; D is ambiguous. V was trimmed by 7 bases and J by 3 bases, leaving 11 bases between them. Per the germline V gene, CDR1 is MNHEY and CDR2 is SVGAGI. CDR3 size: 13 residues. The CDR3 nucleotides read TGTGCCAGCAAGGATGCCGGGACAGATACGCAGTATTTT. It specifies CASKDAGTDTQYF.

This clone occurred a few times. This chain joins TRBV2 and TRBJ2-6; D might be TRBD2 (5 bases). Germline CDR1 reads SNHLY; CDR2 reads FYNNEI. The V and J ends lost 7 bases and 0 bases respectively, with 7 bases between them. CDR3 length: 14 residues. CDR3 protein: CASTGNSGANVLTF. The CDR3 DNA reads TGTGCCAGCACGGGGAACTCTGGGGCCAACGTCCTGACTTTC.

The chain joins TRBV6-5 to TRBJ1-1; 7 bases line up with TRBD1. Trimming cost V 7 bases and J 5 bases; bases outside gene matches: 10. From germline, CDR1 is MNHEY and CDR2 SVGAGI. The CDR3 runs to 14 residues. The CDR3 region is CASTAPGGLTEAFF. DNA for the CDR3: TGTGCCAGCACCGCCCCAGGGGGTCTTACTGAAGCTTTCTTT.

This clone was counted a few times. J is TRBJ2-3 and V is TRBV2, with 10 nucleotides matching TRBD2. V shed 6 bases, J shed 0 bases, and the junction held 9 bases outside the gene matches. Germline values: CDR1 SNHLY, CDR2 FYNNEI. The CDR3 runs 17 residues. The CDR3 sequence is CASRRERGGSSTDTQYF. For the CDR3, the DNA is TGTGCCAGCAGACGTGAGCGGGGGGGCTCTAGCACAGATACGCAGTATTTT.

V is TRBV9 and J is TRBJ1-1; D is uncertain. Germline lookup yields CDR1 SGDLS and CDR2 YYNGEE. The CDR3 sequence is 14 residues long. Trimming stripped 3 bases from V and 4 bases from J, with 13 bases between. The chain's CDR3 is CASSDSGSGTEAFF. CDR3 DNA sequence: TGTGCCAGCAGCGATTCCGGGTCGGGCACTGAAGCTTTCTTT.

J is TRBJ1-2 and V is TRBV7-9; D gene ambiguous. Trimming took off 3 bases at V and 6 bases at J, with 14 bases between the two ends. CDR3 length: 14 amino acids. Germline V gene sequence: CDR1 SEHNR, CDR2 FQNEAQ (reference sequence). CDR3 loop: CASSFDGPLNGYTF. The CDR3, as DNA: TGTGCCAGCAGCTTCGATGGGCCGTTGAATGGCTACACCTTC.

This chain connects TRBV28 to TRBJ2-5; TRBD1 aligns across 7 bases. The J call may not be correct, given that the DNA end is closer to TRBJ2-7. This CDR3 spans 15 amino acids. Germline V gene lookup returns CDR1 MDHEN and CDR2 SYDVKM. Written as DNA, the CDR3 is TGTGCCAGCAGTTCCACGGGACAGAGGACCTACGAGCAGTACTTC. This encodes CASSSTGQRTYEQYF.

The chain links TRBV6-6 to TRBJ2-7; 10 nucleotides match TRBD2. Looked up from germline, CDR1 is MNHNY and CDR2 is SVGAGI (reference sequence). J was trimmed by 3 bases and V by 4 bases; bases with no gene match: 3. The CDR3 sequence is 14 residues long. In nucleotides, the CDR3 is TGTGCCAGCAGTTTTCTAGCGGGAGACTACGAGCAGTACTTC. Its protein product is CASSFLAGDYEQYF.

The CDR3 DNA follows: TGTGCCAGCAGCTTAGCCCCGGGACAGGGGGGCCCATTAGCTAACTATGGCTACACCTTC. Translation: CASSLAPGQGGPLANYGYTF. J is TRBJ1-2 and V is TRBV13; 11 bases are shared with TRBD1. The germline V gene encodes CDR1 PRHDT and CDR2 FYEKMQ (reference sequence). The V and J ends lost 1 base and 0 bases, in that order; junction bases with no gene match: 13. CDR3 length equals 20 residues.

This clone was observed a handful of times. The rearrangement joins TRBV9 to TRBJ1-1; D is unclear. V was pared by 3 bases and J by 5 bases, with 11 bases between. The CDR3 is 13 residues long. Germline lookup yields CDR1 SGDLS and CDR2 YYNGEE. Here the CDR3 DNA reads TGTGCCAGCAGCGCTCGGACTGATACTGAAGCTTTCTTT. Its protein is CASSARTDTEAFF.

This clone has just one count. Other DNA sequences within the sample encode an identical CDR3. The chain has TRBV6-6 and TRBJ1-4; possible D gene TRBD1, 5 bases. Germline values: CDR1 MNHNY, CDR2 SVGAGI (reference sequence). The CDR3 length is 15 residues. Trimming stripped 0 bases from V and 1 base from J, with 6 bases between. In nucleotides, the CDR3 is TGTGCCAGCAGTTACTCGGGGGGAACTAATGAAAAACTGTTTTTT. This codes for CASSYSGGTNEKLFF.

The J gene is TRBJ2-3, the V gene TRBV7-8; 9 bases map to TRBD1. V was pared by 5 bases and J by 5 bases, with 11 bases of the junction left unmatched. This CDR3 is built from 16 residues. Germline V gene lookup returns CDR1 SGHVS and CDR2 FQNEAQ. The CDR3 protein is CASSQVETGGKDTQYF. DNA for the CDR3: TGTGCCAGCAGCCAAGTAGAGACAGGGGGGAAAGATACGCAGTATTTT.

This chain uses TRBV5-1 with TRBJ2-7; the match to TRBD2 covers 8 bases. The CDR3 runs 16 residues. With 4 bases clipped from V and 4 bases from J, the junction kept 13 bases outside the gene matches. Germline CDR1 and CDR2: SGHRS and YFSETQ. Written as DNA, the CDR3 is TGCGCCAGCAGCCCCCCAGCGAGCGGGAGTGTTTACGAGCAGTACTTC. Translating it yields CASSPPASGSVYEQYF.